A selection of T cell receptor beta chains follows, all from one sample in a study of blood T cell repertoires in COVID-19. The protocol was immunoSEQ multiplex PCR, while the TCRdb copy is restricted to in-frame clones and leaves out a portion. In the table there are some 350,000 clones, around 90% of which are singletons. The sample comprised peripheral blood. The origin of the receptors is a young man with active or convalescent COVID-19. Each CDR3 is given with its conserved first and last residue. Fields, in order: clone size, V gene, D gene, J gene, CDR3 DNA, CDR3 protein. A D gene is named only where the DNA matches it firmly. A row's size may be missing; if present it is once, few, many or a size class.

clone_size: -
v_call: TRBV7-2
d_call: -
j_call: TRBJ2-5
cdr3_nt: TGTGCCAGCAGCGAGGGTAGTACACAAGAGACCCAGTACTTC
cdr3_aa: CASSEGSTQETQYF

clone_size: once
v_call: TRBV24-1
d_call: -
j_call: TRBJ2-5
cdr3_nt: TGTGCCACCAGTGATTCAGTGAAAGAGACCCAGTACTTC
cdr3_aa: CATSDSVKETQYF

clone_size: -
v_call: TRBV11-1
d_call: -
j_call: TRBJ1-2
cdr3_nt: TGTGCCAGCTTACCTCCCGACAGAACTAACTATGGCTACACCTTC
cdr3_aa: CASLPPDRTNYGYTF

clone_size: once
v_call: TRBV7-2
d_call: TRBD1
j_call: TRBJ2-6
cdr3_nt: TGTGCCAGCAGCGGCCGGACAGGGTCTGGGGCCAACGTGCTGACTTTC
cdr3_aa: CASSGRTGSGANVLTF

clone_size: few
v_call: TRBV19
d_call: TRBD2
j_call: TRBJ2-7
cdr3_nt: TGTGCCAGTAGTATCGCGACTAGCGGGGGGAAGGGCGAGCAGTACTTC
cdr3_aa: CASSIATSGGKGEQYF

clone_size: -
v_call: TRBV7-3
d_call: -
j_call: TRBJ2-3
cdr3_nt: TGTGCCAGCAGTTATAGAGCGGCTAGCGGCACAGATACGCAGTATTTT
cdr3_aa: CASSYRAASGTDTQYF

clone_size: -
v_call: TRBV4-1
d_call: -
j_call: TRBJ2-1
cdr3_nt: TGCGCCAGCAGCCAAGATACCCGGAGCTCCTACAATGAGCAGTTCTTC
cdr3_aa: CASSQDTRSSYNEQFF

clone_size: -
v_call: TRBV19
d_call: -
j_call: TRBJ2-7
cdr3_nt: TGTGCCAGTAGTATAGATCTCGGGAACATGGTTCGCGAGCAGTACTTC
cdr3_aa: CASSIDLGNMVREQYF

clone_size: -
v_call: TRBV7-3
d_call: TRBD2
j_call: TRBJ2-1
cdr3_nt: TGTGCCAGCAGCCTTATAGCGGGCCCCTACAATGAGCAGTTCTTC
cdr3_aa: CASSLIAGPYNEQFF

clone_size: -
v_call: TRBV6-4
d_call: TRBD2
j_call: TRBJ2-7
cdr3_nt: TGTGCCAGCAGTGACCAAGGGTCTAGCGGGAGTCCGGGCGAGCAGTACTTC
cdr3_aa: CASSDQGSSGSPGEQYF

clone_size: -
v_call: TRBV29-1
d_call: -
j_call: TRBJ1-2
cdr3_nt: TGCAGCGTCCGGAACAAGGGGTCTAACTATGGCTACACCTTC
cdr3_aa: CSVRNKGSNYGYTF

clone_size: -
v_call: TRBV27
d_call: TRBD2
j_call: TRBJ2-1
cdr3_nt: TGTGCCAGCAGTAGAAGGGCGGGGGTCGATGAGCAGTTCTTC
cdr3_aa: CASSRRAGVDEQFF

clone_size: -
v_call: TRBV25-1
d_call: TRBD1
j_call: TRBJ2-5
cdr3_nt: TGTGCCAGCAACATACAGGGGGACCATCAAGAGACCCAGTACTTC
cdr3_aa: CASNIQGDHQETQYF

clone_size: -
v_call: TRBV9
d_call: -
j_call: TRBJ1-2
cdr3_nt: TGTGCCAGCAGCGGGAGGGGACCTAACTATGGCTACACCTTC
cdr3_aa: CASSGRGPNYGYTF

clone_size: -
v_call: TRBV9
d_call: TRBD1
j_call: TRBJ1-6
cdr3_nt: TGTGCCAGCAGCACAAGACAGGGAATTAATTCACCCCTCCACTTT
cdr3_aa: CASSTRQGINSPLHF

clone_size: -
v_call: TRBV18
d_call: TRBD2
j_call: TRBJ2-7
cdr3_nt: TGTGCCAGCTCACCACCGGAAAGCGGGGGGGACTCCGAGCAGTACTTC
cdr3_aa: CASSPPESGGDSEQYF

clone_size: -
v_call: TRBV7-9
d_call: TRBD2
j_call: TRBJ2-7
cdr3_nt: TGTGCCAGCAGCGGCCTGGGGCTAGCGGGAGACGAGCAGTACTTC
cdr3_aa: CASSGLGLAGDEQYF

clone_size: -
v_call: TRBV6-2/TRBV6-3
d_call: -
j_call: TRBJ2-3
cdr3_nt: TGTGCCAGCAGTTACTTGGCCAGGGGAGGGAGCGATACGCAGTATTTT
cdr3_aa: CASSYLARGGSDTQYF

clone_size: -
v_call: TRBV7-7
d_call: TRBD2
j_call: TRBJ2-5
cdr3_nt: TGTGCCAGCAGCTCCAGCGGGGTGGAGACCCAGTACTTC
cdr3_aa: CASSSSGVETQYF

clone_size: -
v_call: TRBV7-9
d_call: -
j_call: TRBJ1-2
cdr3_nt: TGTGCCAGCAGCGAAGGGGGTTCGGTCCTTGGCTACACCTTC
cdr3_aa: CASSEGGSVLGYTF

clone_size: -
v_call: TRBV6-2/TRBV6-3
d_call: TRBD1
j_call: TRBJ1-5
cdr3_nt: TGTGCCAGCAGTTGGACAGGGGGTAGTCAGCCCCAGCATTTT
cdr3_aa: CASSWTGGSQPQHF

clone_size: -
v_call: TRBV5-1
d_call: TRBD1
j_call: TRBJ2-7
cdr3_nt: TGCGCCAGCAGCTCACCGGGACAGGGCCACGAGCAGTACTTC
cdr3_aa: CASSSPGQGHEQYF

clone_size: -
v_call: TRBV6-5
d_call: TRBD1
j_call: TRBJ2-7
cdr3_nt: TGTGCCAGCAGTCCACGGACAGGGGGCCTAAACGAGCAGTACTTC
cdr3_aa: CASSPRTGGLNEQYF

clone_size: -
v_call: TRBV30
d_call: TRBD2
j_call: TRBJ2-1
cdr3_nt: TGTGCCTCCCAAGGTGGTGGTAGCGGGAGAAGCTCCTACAATGAGCAGTTCTTC
cdr3_aa: CASQGGGSGRSSYNEQFF

clone_size: -
v_call: TRBV19
d_call: TRBD1
j_call: TRBJ1-5
cdr3_nt: TGTGCCAGTAGGCGGGACAGTATGAGCAATCAGCCCCAGCATTTT
cdr3_aa: CASRRDSMSNQPQHF

clone_size: -
v_call: TRBV19
d_call: TRBD2
j_call: TRBJ2-7
cdr3_nt: TGTGCCAGTGGGGGCCCGGGAGGGCCCCCCTACGAGCAGTACTTC
cdr3_aa: CASGGPGGPPYEQYF

clone_size: -
v_call: TRBV7-7
d_call: -
j_call: TRBJ2-2
cdr3_nt: TGTGCCAGCAGCTTAGCGCTGGCAGGCCCCGGGGAGCTGTTTTTT
cdr3_aa: CASSLALAGPGELFF

clone_size: -
v_call: TRBV19
d_call: TRBD1
j_call: TRBJ1-1
cdr3_nt: TGTGCCAGTAGCCAGGGACAGCTGAACACTGAAGCTTTCTTT
cdr3_aa: CASSQGQLNTEAFF

clone_size: once
v_call: TRBV28
d_call: -
j_call: TRBJ2-4
cdr3_nt: TGTGCCAGCAGTTTGTCCAGAAACATTCAGTACTTC
cdr3_aa: CASSLSRNIQYF

clone_size: once
v_call: TRBV7-2
d_call: -
j_call: TRBJ2-1
cdr3_nt: TGTGCCAGCAGCCGAGTCCTCAATGAGCAGTTCTTC
cdr3_aa: CASSRVLNEQFF

clone_size: -
v_call: TRBV27
d_call: TRBD2
j_call: TRBJ2-3
cdr3_nt: TGTGCCAGCAGCCGACTAGCGGGGGGCTTAGATACGCAGTATTTT
cdr3_aa: CASSRLAGGLDTQYF

clone_size: once
v_call: TRBV27
d_call: TRBD1
j_call: TRBJ2-7
cdr3_nt: TGTGCCAGCAGCTCAAGAGGGACAGGGACCTACGAGCAGTACTTC
cdr3_aa: CASSSRGTGTYEQYF

clone_size: few
v_call: TRBV4-1
d_call: TRBD1
j_call: TRBJ1-5
cdr3_nt: TGCGCCAGCAGCCAAGTTAACAGGGGAGGAAATCAGCCCCAGCATTTT
cdr3_aa: CASSQVNRGGNQPQHF

clone_size: -
v_call: TRBV27
d_call: -
j_call: TRBJ1-2
cdr3_nt: TGTGCCAGCAGTTTAGCGGGAGGTGGCTACACCTTC
cdr3_aa: CASSLAGGGYTF

clone_size: -
v_call: TRBV19
d_call: -
j_call: TRBJ2-2
cdr3_nt: TGTGCCAGTAGTATAAGCCAGGGGCGTTACTCGAACACCGGGGAGCTGTTTTTT
cdr3_aa: CASSISQGRYSNTGELFF

clone_size: -
v_call: TRBV9
d_call: -
j_call: TRBJ1-2
cdr3_nt: TGTGCCAGCAGCCCCGGCCCTCAGGAATACGGTGGCTACACCTTC
cdr3_aa: CASSPGPQEYGGYTF

clone_size: few
v_call: TRBV3-1/TRBV3-2
d_call: -
j_call: TRBJ2-5
cdr3_nt: TGTGCCAGCAGCCAAGGTGAGACAGGGAGGAAGACCCAGTACTTC
cdr3_aa: CASSQGETGRKTQYF

clone_size: -
v_call: TRBV19
d_call: -
j_call: TRBJ1-6
cdr3_nt: TGTGCCAGTAGTATAGCCGGGGTCTCACCCCTCCACTTT
cdr3_aa: CASSIAGVSPLHF

clone_size: -
v_call: TRBV28
d_call: TRBD1
j_call: TRBJ1-5
cdr3_nt: TGTGCCAGCGGGACAGGGGATAGCAATCAGCCCCAGCATTTT
cdr3_aa: CASGTGDSNQPQHF

clone_size: -
v_call: TRBV25-1
d_call: -
j_call: TRBJ1-2
cdr3_nt: TGTGCCAGCAGTGTTACAACTAACTATGGCTACACCTTC
cdr3_aa: CASSVTTNYGYTF

clone_size: -
v_call: TRBV6-5
d_call: TRBD1
j_call: TRBJ1-2
cdr3_nt: TGTGCCAGCAGCGTGGACAGGGTAGACTATGGCTACACCTTC
cdr3_aa: CASSVDRVDYGYTF

clone_size: -
v_call: TRBV3-1/TRBV3-2
d_call: TRBD1
j_call: TRBJ2-7
cdr3_nt: TGTGCCAGCAGCCAACCGGGACAGATCTACGAGCAGTACTTC
cdr3_aa: CASSQPGQIYEQYF

clone_size: -
v_call: TRBV28
d_call: -
j_call: TRBJ1-2
cdr3_nt: TGTGCCAGCAGTTTGTTTCAGGGGAACTATGGCTACACCTTC
cdr3_aa: CASSLFQGNYGYTF

clone_size: -
v_call: TRBV9
d_call: TRBD1
j_call: TRBJ1-3
cdr3_nt: TGTGCCAGCAGCGTTACAGGGGGCGTTTCGAACCGAAACACCATATATTTT
cdr3_aa: CASSVTGGVSNRNTIYF

clone_size: -
v_call: TRBV4-1
d_call: -
j_call: TRBJ1-5
cdr3_nt: TGCGCCAGCAGCCAAGAAGAAGGGGGCAATCAGCCCCAGCATTTT
cdr3_aa: CASSQEEGGNQPQHF

clone_size: -
v_call: TRBV4-1
d_call: -
j_call: TRBJ1-5
cdr3_nt: TGCGCCAGCAGCCAAGATAGGGCGGGGCCCCAGCATTTT
cdr3_aa: CASSQDRAGPQHF

clone_size: -
v_call: TRBV5-1
d_call: -
j_call: TRBJ2-2
cdr3_nt: TGCGCCAGCAGCTTGGGATTACAGGGTTCCGGAGTAGGGGAGCTGTTTTTT
cdr3_aa: CASSLGLQGSGVGELFF

clone_size: -
v_call: TRBV30
d_call: -
j_call: TRBJ1-3
cdr3_nt: TGTGCCTGGACAGGGGAGGGAAACACCATATATTTT
cdr3_aa: CAWTGEGNTIYF

clone_size: -
v_call: TRBV29-1
d_call: TRBD2
j_call: TRBJ2-1
cdr3_nt: TGCAGCGGTTCTAGCGGGAGGGCCTGGGATGAGCAGTTCTTC
cdr3_aa: CSGSSGRAWDEQFF

clone_size: -
v_call: TRBV19
d_call: TRBD2
j_call: TRBJ2-1
cdr3_nt: TGTGCCAGTAGACGGGGACTAGCGGGAGTGGGCAATGAGCAGTTCTTC
cdr3_aa: CASRRGLAGVGNEQFF

clone_size: -
v_call: TRBV19
d_call: TRBD2
j_call: TRBJ2-4
cdr3_nt: TGTGCCAGTAGTAGTATGAGCGGGGGGAGGAACATTCAGTACTTC
cdr3_aa: CASSSMSGGRNIQYF